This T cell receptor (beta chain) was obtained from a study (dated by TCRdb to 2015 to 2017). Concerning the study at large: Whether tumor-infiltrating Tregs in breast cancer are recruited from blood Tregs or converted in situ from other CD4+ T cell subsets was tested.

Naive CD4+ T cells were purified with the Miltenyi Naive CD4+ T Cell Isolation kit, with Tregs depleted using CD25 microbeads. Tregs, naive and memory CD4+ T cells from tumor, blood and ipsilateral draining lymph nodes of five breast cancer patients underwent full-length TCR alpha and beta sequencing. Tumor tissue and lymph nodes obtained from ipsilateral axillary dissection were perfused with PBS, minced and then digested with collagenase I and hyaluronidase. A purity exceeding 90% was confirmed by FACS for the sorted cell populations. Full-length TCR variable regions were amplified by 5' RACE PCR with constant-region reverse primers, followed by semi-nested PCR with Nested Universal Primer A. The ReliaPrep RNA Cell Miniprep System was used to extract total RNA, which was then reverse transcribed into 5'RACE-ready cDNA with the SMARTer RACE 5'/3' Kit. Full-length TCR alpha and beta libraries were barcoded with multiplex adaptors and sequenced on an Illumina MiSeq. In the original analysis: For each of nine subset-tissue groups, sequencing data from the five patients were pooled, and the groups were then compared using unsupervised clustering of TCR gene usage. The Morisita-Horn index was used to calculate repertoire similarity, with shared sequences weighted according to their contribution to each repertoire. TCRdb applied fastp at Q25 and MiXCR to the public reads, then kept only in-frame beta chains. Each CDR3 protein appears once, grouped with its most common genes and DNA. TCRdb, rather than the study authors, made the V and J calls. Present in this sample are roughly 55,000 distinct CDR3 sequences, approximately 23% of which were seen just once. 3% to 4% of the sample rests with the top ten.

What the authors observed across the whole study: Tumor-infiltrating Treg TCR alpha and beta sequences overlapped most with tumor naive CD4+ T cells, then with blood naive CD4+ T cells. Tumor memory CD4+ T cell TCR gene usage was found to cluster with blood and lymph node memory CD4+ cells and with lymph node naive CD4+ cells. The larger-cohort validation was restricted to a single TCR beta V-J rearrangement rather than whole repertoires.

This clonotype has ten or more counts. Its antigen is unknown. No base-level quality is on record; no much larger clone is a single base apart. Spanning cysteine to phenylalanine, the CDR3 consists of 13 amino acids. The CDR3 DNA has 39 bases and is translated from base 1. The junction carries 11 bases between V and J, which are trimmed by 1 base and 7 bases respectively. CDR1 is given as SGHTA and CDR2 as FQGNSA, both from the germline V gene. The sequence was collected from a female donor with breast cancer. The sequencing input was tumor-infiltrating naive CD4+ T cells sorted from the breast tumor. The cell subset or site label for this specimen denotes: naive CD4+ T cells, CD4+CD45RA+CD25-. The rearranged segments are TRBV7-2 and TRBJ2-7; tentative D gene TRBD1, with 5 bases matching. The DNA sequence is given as TGTGCCAGCAGCTTAGATTGGACAAAAGAGCAGTACTTC. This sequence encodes CASSLDWTKEQYF.